A selection of T cell receptor beta chains follows, all from one sample in a study of T cells in Graves' hyperthyroidism and ophthalmopathy. TCRdb itself ran the multiplex PCR reads through MiXCR, one entry per CDR3 protein. Seen here are roughly 750,000 distinct CDR3 sequences, about 17% observed once, and the top ten hold around 8.1%. Sequenced material: blood. These receptors came from a man between 18 and 35 years old with Graves' hyperthyroidism. CDR3s include the opening cysteine and the closing phenylalanine or tryptophan. Each record gives: V gene, J gene, clone size, D gene, CDR3 DNA, CDR3 protein. The D gene is left open where the match is weak. Expanded clones are given a class, and other clones once, few, many or no size at all.

TRBV30,TRBJ2-4,few,NA,TGTGCCTGGAGTGACGGGACTTATACCAAAAACATTCAGTACTTC,CAWSDGTYTKNIQYF
TRBV28,TRBJ1-2,many,NA,TGTGCCAGCCGCCCGTCGGGCTTAGGCTATGGCTACACCTTC,CASRPSGLGYGYTF
TRBV28,TRBJ2-5,many,NA,TGTGCCAGCACCCGACTCGCCTCGGAGACCCAGTACTTC,CASTRLASETQYF
TRBV4-3,TRBJ1-2,many,NA,TGCGCCAGCAGCCAACTGACAGGTTCTGGTCATGGCTACACCTTC,CASSQLTGSGHGYTF
TRBV14,TRBJ2-7,NA,NA,TGTGCCAGCAGCCAAGAGTCAGGGTTCCTCTACGAGCAGTACTTC,CASSQESGFLYEQYF
TRBV7-6,TRBJ2-1,few,NA,TGTGCCAGCAGCGGGGCCCATACGACCCATTATAATGAGCAGTTCTTC,CASSGAHTTHYNEQFF
TRBV20-1,TRBJ2-1,NA,NA,TGCAGTGCTAGAGGGGGGTTCGGTGGGGAGCAGTTCTTC,CSARGGFGGEQFF
TRBV19,TRBJ2-2,NA,TRBD1,TGTGCCAGTAGTTCAGGACAGGGCAAGGCCGGGGAGCTGTTTTTT,CASSSGQGKAGELFF
TRBV10-3,TRBJ2-6,NA,NA,TGTGCCACCCAAGGTCGGGGGTCTGGGGCCAACGTCCTGACTTTC,CATQGRGSGANVLTF
TRBV19,TRBJ2-1,NA,TRBD2,TGTGCCATTAGTATAGAAGGGACTAGCGGGAGGAACGATGAGCAGTTCTTC,CAISIEGTSGRNDEQFF
TRBV2,TRBJ2-5,NA,NA,TGTGCCAGCAGTCGGGAGCTTCCGGAGACCCAGTACTTC,CASSRELPETQYF
TRBV29-1,TRBJ2-3,few,NA,TGCAGCGTTGAAGATCGGGCGAGCGCAGATACGCAGTATTTT,CSVEDRASADTQYF
TRBV20-1,TRBJ2-2,few,NA,TGCAGTGCTAGCCAAGCAGGGGACGGGGAGCTGTTTTTT,CSASQAGDGELFF
TRBV7-9,TRBJ2-2,NA,TRBD2,TGTGCCAGCAGCTTAGGACGGGAGGACACCGGGGAGCTGTTTTTT,CASSLGREDTGELFF
TRBV7-2,TRBJ2-3,many,NA,TGTGCCAGCAGCCGGTGGCGGGAAACAGATACGCAGTATTTT,CASSRWRETDTQYF
TRBV28,TRBJ2-1,many,NA,TGTGCCAGCAGTTTCTTATACAATGAGCAGTTCTTC,CASSFLYNEQFF
TRBV7-4,TRBJ2-7,many,NA,TGTGCCAGCAGCCACTCGGCGCGGGACAGCTCCTACGAGCAGTACTTC,CASSHSARDSSYEQYF
TRBV6-1,TRBJ1-1,few,NA,TGTGCCAGCAGGGCACTATACACTGAAGCTTTCTTT,CASRALYTEAFF
TRBV5-1,TRBJ2-7,few,NA,TGCGCCAGCAGCTTGCGGGAGCCCGGACACATGTCCTACGACGGGATATACGAGCAGTACTTC,CASSLREPGHMSYDGIYEQYF
TRBV30,TRBJ2-1,NA,TRBD2,TGTGCCTGGAAAAAGGGGACTAGCGGACCTTATGGGAATGAGCAGTTCTTC,CAWKKGTSGPYGNEQFF
TRBV20-1,TRBJ1-2,NA,TRBD1,TGCAGTGCTAGTAGAGGGACAGACATTTATGGCTACACCTTC,CSASRGTDIYGYTF
TRBV6-9,TRBJ1-1,many,TRBD1,TGTGCCAGCAGTCAGGGGGGGACATCCAACACTGAAGCTTTCTTT,CASSQGGTSNTEAFF
TRBV10-2,TRBJ2-1,NA,NA,TGCGCCAGCAGTGATTCGCCTGAGCAGTTCTTC,CASSDSPEQFF
TRBV20-1,TRBJ2-3,many,TRBD2,TGCAGTGCGAGACGACTAGCGGGAGATACGCAGTATTTT,CSARRLAGDTQYF
TRBV6-1,TRBJ1-5,many,NA,TGTGCCAGCACCGTTGTACGGGGTGAGGTTAGCAATCAGCCCCAGCATTTT,CASTVVRGEVSNQPQHF
TRBV7-9,TRBJ2-1,few,NA,TGTGCCAGCAGCTTAAACAGGGCTAATGAGCAGTTCTTC,CASSLNRANEQFF
TRBV9,TRBJ1-1,NA,NA,TGTGCCAGCAGCGTCTCACAGTTGAACACTGAAGCTTTCTTT,CASSVSQLNTEAFF
TRBV5-1,TRBJ2-5,NA,TRBD2,TGCGCCAGCAGCAAAAGCGGGGAGTACCAAGAGACCCAGTACTTC,CASSKSGEYQETQYF
TRBV29-1,TRBJ1-1,many,NA,TGCAGCGTTGAACAGGGCGGCACTGAAGCTTTCTTT,CSVEQGGTEAFF
TRBV27,TRBJ2-6,many,NA,TGTGCCAGCAGTTTAACCCCAGCCTCCGGGGCCAACGTCCTGACTTTC,CASSLTPASGANVLTF
TRBV27,TRBJ1-3,NA,NA,TGTGCCAGCAGTTACTCCCCTCAAACTGGAAACACCATATATTTT,CASSYSPQTGNTIYF
TRBV7-9,TRBJ2-4,many,NA,TGTGCCAGCAGCTTAGAGGAGGGGATCGTTGCCAAAAACATTCAGTACTTC,CASSLEEGIVAKNIQYF
TRBV7-9,TRBJ2-2,many,NA,TGTGCCAGCAGCCAAATAGGCGCCTACACCGGGGAGCTGTTTTTT,CASSQIGAYTGELFF
TRBV27,TRBJ2-1,many,NA,NA,CASTFGSRGRNEQFF
TRBV2,TRBJ1-2,many,NA,TGTGCCAGCAAGGCAGACTCCTATGGTAACTATGGCTACACCTTC,CASKADSYGNYGYTF
TRBV6-1,TRBJ2-7,many,NA,TGTGCCAGCCATCAGATAGCCACCCTCCACGAGCAGTACTTC,CASHQIATLHEQYF